A selection of T cell receptor beta chains follows, all from one sample in a study of shared clonotypes between healthy human individuals. Method: immunoSEQ multiplex PCR; TCRdb's copy keeps in-frame clones and lacks some. The table records 550,000 to 650,000 clones, approximately 96% of them present only once. Material for sequencing was naive CD8+ T cells sorted from blood. The receptors originated from a woman under 40 in good health. CDR3s include the opening cysteine and the closing phenylalanine or tryptophan. Each record gives: V gene, J gene, D gene, clone size, CDR3 length, CDR3 DNA, CDR3 protein. The D gene is left open where the match is weak. Size tells how often a clone was seen (once, few, many) or the class of an expanded clone, and some rows leave it out.

v_gene: TRBV28
j_gene: TRBJ1-5
d_gene: TRBD1
abundance: -
len: 17
CDR3nt: TGTGCCAGCAGGTTGGGACAGGGGGTCTATAGCAATCAGCCCCAGCATTTT
CDR3aa: CASRLGQGVYSNQPQHF

v_gene: TRBV28
j_gene: TRBJ1-2
d_gene: -
abundance: -
len: 12
CDR3nt: TGTGCCAGCAGTTTGGATGGAAGATGGAATACCTTC
CDR3aa: CASSLDGRWNTF

v_gene: TRBV30
j_gene: TRBJ2-3
d_gene: -
abundance: -
len: 12
CDR3nt: TGTGCCTGGAGTCCCGAGACAGATACGCAGTATTTT
CDR3aa: CAWSPETDTQYF

v_gene: TRBV28
j_gene: TRBJ2-1
d_gene: TRBD1
abundance: -
len: 15
CDR3nt: TGTGCCAGCAGTCCGATGACGACGGACAGGAATGAGCAGTTCTTC
CDR3aa: CASSPMTTDRNEQFF

v_gene: TRBV28
j_gene: TRBJ2-5
d_gene: -
abundance: -
len: 12
CDR3nt: TGTGCCAGCAGTTTAGTTGGGGAGACCCAGTACTTC
CDR3aa: CASSLVGETQYF

v_gene: TRBV7-2
j_gene: TRBJ1-4
d_gene: -
abundance: -
len: 18
CDR3nt: TGTGCCAGCAGCTTTTTTCCGGGCAGGCAGAGACCTAATGAAAAACTGTTTTTT
CDR3aa: CASSFFPGRQRPNEKLFF

v_gene: TRBV28
j_gene: TRBJ2-1
d_gene: -
abundance: -
len: 16
CDR3nt: TGTGCCAGCAGGGGGACGATCGGGTCCACCTACAATGAGCAGTTCTTC
CDR3aa: CASRGTIGSTYNEQFF

v_gene: TRBV7-2
j_gene: TRBJ2-1
d_gene: -
abundance: -
len: 16
CDR3nt: TGTGCCAGCAGCTTAGGTTTAGCGGACTTTTACAATGAGCAGTTCTTC
CDR3aa: CASSLGLADFYNEQFF

v_gene: TRBV7-9
j_gene: TRBJ2-5
d_gene: TRBD2
abundance: -
len: 15
CDR3nt: TGTGCCAGCAGCTTAGGCGGGAGGCCCCAAGAGACCCAGTACTTC
CDR3aa: CASSLGGRPQETQYF

v_gene: TRBV5-1
j_gene: TRBJ1-5
d_gene: -
abundance: -
len: 13
CDR3nt: TGCGCCAGCAGCTTGGAAGGGCGTCAGCCCCAGCATTTT
CDR3aa: CASSLEGRQPQHF

v_gene: TRBV9
j_gene: TRBJ1-3
d_gene: -
abundance: -
len: 15
CDR3nt: TGTGCCAGCAGCCCTACAAGGGCCTCTGGAAACACCATATATTTT
CDR3aa: CASSPTRASGNTIYF

v_gene: TRBV7-6
j_gene: TRBJ2-1
d_gene: -
abundance: -
len: 13
CDR3nt: TGTGCCAGCAGCTTAGGTCCAGGGGATGAGCAGTTCTTC
CDR3aa: CASSLGPGDEQFF

v_gene: TRBV20-1
j_gene: TRBJ2-3
d_gene: TRBD2
abundance: once
len: 11
CDR3nt: TGCCCGGGGGGAAGCACAGATACGCAGTATTTT
CDR3aa: CPGGSTDTQYF

v_gene: TRBV29-1
j_gene: TRBJ2-7
d_gene: TRBD2
abundance: -
len: 14
CDR3nt: TGCAGCGTTGAGGATTGGACTAGCGGCTACGAGCAGTACTTC
CDR3aa: CSVEDWTSGYEQYF

v_gene: TRBV27
j_gene: TRBJ1-5
d_gene: -
abundance: once
len: 17
CDR3nt: TGTGCCAGCAGCCTAGTGGGGCCCCGGCAGGGATGGCAGCCCCAGCATTTT
CDR3aa: CASSLVGPRQGWQPQHF

v_gene: TRBV27
j_gene: TRBJ1-3
d_gene: TRBD1
abundance: -
len: 16
CDR3nt: TGTGCCAGCAGTACCGGGACAGGGAGCTCTGGAAACACCATATATTTT
CDR3aa: CASSTGTGSSGNTIYF

v_gene: TRBV5-4
j_gene: TRBJ2-2
d_gene: -
abundance: -
len: 12
CDR3nt: TGTGCCAGCAGCCAGATTGCCGGGGAGCTGTTTTTT
CDR3aa: CASSQIAGELFF

v_gene: TRBV6-6
j_gene: TRBJ2-3
d_gene: -
abundance: -
len: 16
CDR3nt: TGTGCCAGCAGTTACCTGGACGCCCTAGGCACAGATACGCAGTATTTT
CDR3aa: CASSYLDALGTDTQYF

v_gene: TRBV7-9
j_gene: TRBJ2-1
d_gene: -
abundance: -
len: 14
CDR3nt: TGTGCCAGCAGCTTAGGGCACTACTACAATGAGCAGTTCTTC
CDR3aa: CASSLGHYYNEQFF

v_gene: TRBV5-8
j_gene: TRBJ2-1
d_gene: -
abundance: -
len: 12
CDR3nt: TGTGCCAGCAGCTTGACGCGGAATGAGCAGTTCTTC
CDR3aa: CASSLTRNEQFF

v_gene: TRBV4-1
j_gene: TRBJ2-7
d_gene: -
abundance: -
len: 14
CDR3nt: TGCGCCAGCAGCCTCCGGGACATTTCCTACGAGCAGTACTTC
CDR3aa: CASSLRDISYEQYF

v_gene: TRBV5-6
j_gene: TRBJ1-1
d_gene: -
abundance: -
len: 13
CDR3nt: TGTGCCAGCAGCATACAGGGTGTCACTGAAGCTTTCTTT
CDR3aa: CASSIQGVTEAFF

v_gene: TRBV5-1
j_gene: TRBJ2-1
d_gene: TRBD1
abundance: -
len: 16
CDR3nt: TGCGCCAGCAGCAAGACAGGGGTAGAAGTGGACAATGAGCAGTTCTTC
CDR3aa: CASSKTGVEVDNEQFF

v_gene: TRBV5-6
j_gene: TRBJ2-1
d_gene: -
abundance: -
len: 14
CDR3nt: TGTGCCAGCAGCTGGGGGGGACAAACCAGGGAGCAGTTCTTC
CDR3aa: CASSWGGQTREQFF

v_gene: TRBV7-9
j_gene: TRBJ2-3
d_gene: -
abundance: -
len: 16
CDR3nt: TGTGCCAGCAGCTTAGCGGCACTAACCCGCACAGATACGCAGTATTTT
CDR3aa: CASSLAALTRTDTQYF

v_gene: TRBV6-1
j_gene: TRBJ1-5
d_gene: -
abundance: -
len: 15
CDR3nt: TGTGCCAGCAGTGAGACTAGGGGGGCTGGTCAGCCCCAGCATTTT
CDR3aa: CASSETRGAGQPQHF

v_gene: TRBV6-6
j_gene: TRBJ2-7
d_gene: -
abundance: -
len: 11
CDR3nt: TGTGCCACCCTCTGGGGGGCCGAGCAGTACTTC
CDR3aa: CATLWGAEQYF

v_gene: TRBV13
j_gene: TRBJ2-7
d_gene: TRBD2
abundance: -
len: 15
CDR3nt: TGTGCCAGCAGCCCAGGACTAGCGGGAGTTTACGAGCAGTACTTC
CDR3aa: CASSPGLAGVYEQYF

v_gene: TRBV19
j_gene: TRBJ2-3
d_gene: TRBD2
abundance: -
len: 15
CDR3nt: TGTGCCAGTAGTATAGTACTAGCGGGAGTTGATACGCAGTATTTT
CDR3aa: CASSIVLAGVDTQYF

v_gene: TRBV7-2
j_gene: TRBJ2-7
d_gene: TRBD1
abundance: -
len: 15
CDR3nt: TGTGCCAGCAGGGAGACGGGACAGCTACCCTACGAGCAGTACTTC
CDR3aa: CASRETGQLPYEQYF

v_gene: TRBV5-4
j_gene: TRBJ1-2
d_gene: -
abundance: once
len: 14
CDR3nt: TGTGCCAGCAGTCAGAACCAGGGATTCTATGGCTACACCTTC
CDR3aa: CASSQNQGFYGYTF

v_gene: TRBV13
j_gene: TRBJ1-1
d_gene: -
abundance: -
len: 15
CDR3nt: TGTGCCAGCAGCTTAGGCCTATCCTCGAACACTGAAGCTTTCTTT
CDR3aa: CASSLGLSSNTEAFF

v_gene: TRBV18
j_gene: TRBJ2-3
d_gene: -
abundance: -
len: 15
CDR3nt: TGTGCCAGCTCACCACTTCGACAGTACACAGATACGCAGTATTTT
CDR3aa: CASSPLRQYTDTQYF

v_gene: TRBV19
j_gene: TRBJ1-1
d_gene: TRBD1
abundance: -
len: 17
CDR3nt: TGTGCCAGTAACATACCCGGGACAGGGGGACCGAACACTGAAGCTTTCTTT
CDR3aa: CASNIPGTGGPNTEAFF

v_gene: TRBV4-2
j_gene: TRBJ2-7
d_gene: -
abundance: -
len: 17
CDR3nt: TGTGCCAGCAGCCTCACTTGGACGCCAGAGAGTTCCTACGAGCAGTACTTC
CDR3aa: CASSLTWTPESSYEQYF

v_gene: TRBV4-2
j_gene: TRBJ1-1
d_gene: TRBD1
abundance: -
len: 14
CDR3nt: TGTGCCAGCAGCCGCGGACAGGACAACACTGAAGCTTTCTTT
CDR3aa: CASSRGQDNTEAFF

v_gene: TRBV27
j_gene: TRBJ2-7
d_gene: -
abundance: -
len: 16
CDR3nt: TGTGCCAGCAACCCGGACGGACAGTCCTCCTCCTACGAGCAGTACTTC
CDR3aa: CASNPDGQSSSYEQYF

v_gene: TRBV28
j_gene: TRBJ2-3
d_gene: -
abundance: -
len: 14
CDR3nt: TGTGCCAGCAGTTTCCCGGGGGCCACAGATACGCAGTATTTT
CDR3aa: CASSFPGATDTQYF

v_gene: TRBV19
j_gene: TRBJ2-3
d_gene: -
abundance: -
len: 17
CDR3nt: TGTGCCAGTAGTAGGGGCGTTGGGGGAGCGAGCACAGATACGCAGTATTTT
CDR3aa: CASSRGVGGASTDTQYF

v_gene: TRBV19
j_gene: TRBJ1-3
d_gene: -
abundance: -
len: 14
CDR3nt: TGTGCCAGTAGTATTCGGGCTCGGGGAAACACCATATATTTT
CDR3aa: CASSIRARGNTIYF